The TCR beta chain under discussion was sequenced for a study of CD8 T cells in ankylosing spondylitis. The study, taken as a whole, reports: It was reported that disease-linked clones were significantly enriched in matched ankylosing spondylitis synovial fluid. Seemingly distinctive of ankylosing spondylitis blood was a TCR beta motif formed by eight highly homologous variants. The disease-linked clones had a CD8+ phenotype and low blood frequencies.

This CDR3 is 13 amino acids long. V shed 6 bases and J shed 0 bases, with 10 bases lying between them. CDR1 is DFQATT, CDR2 SNEGSKA, per germline (reference sequence). There are many counts of this clonotype. Its antigen is not known. Preparation of TCR beta libraries was done by quantitative 5'-RACE with molecular barcodes. TCRdb reprocessed the 5' RACE reads with MiXCR, giving one entry per CDR3 protein. This table holds hundreds of thousands of distinct CDR3 sequences, over 9.5% found once. The chain has TRBV20-1 and TRBJ2-3; no firm D call. Material for sequencing was blood, either unsorted or a sorted T cell fraction (not recorded which). This TCR derives from a male donor with ankylosing spondylitis. CDR3 coding DNA: TGCAGTGCCCTCTCAGGAAGCACAGATACGCAGTATTTT. It is translated as CSALSGSTDTQYF.